The 30 T cell receptor beta chains listed next were all sequenced from one sample in a study of patients and donors after allogeneic stem cell transplantation. TCRdb analysed the RT-PCR reads with MiXCR anew, one entry per CDR3 protein. This repertoire shows over 400,000 distinct CDR3 sequences, about a sixth found once; its top ten account for over 6%. The sample taken for sequencing was blood, either unsorted or a sorted T cell fraction (not recorded which). These receptor sequences come from a human donor who was either an allogeneic HSCT recipient or a stem cell or donor lymphocyte infusion donor (not recorded which). It is not recorded whose cells these are; they may come from a transplant donor.

The table lists this clonotype with a few counts. The chain combines TRBV29-1 with TRBJ1-6, with 7 bases aligning to TRBD1. Trimming cost V 8 bases and J 7 bases; bases outside gene matches: 14. This CDR3 contains 15 residues. Germline CDR1 is SQVTM and CDR2 is ANQGSEA. CDR3 nucleotide sequence: TGCAGCCCCCGTGGGCCAGGGGGATTGAATTCACCCCTCCACTTT. It specifies CSPRGPGGLNSPLHF.

V is TRBV19 and J is TRBJ2-5, with 7 bases identical to TRBD2. The J segment lost 2 bases and the V segment lost 0 bases, leaving 6 bases of the junction unmatched. This CDR3 is built from 16 residues. The V gene's germline CDR1 is LNHDA and CDR2 SQIVND (reference sequence). In DNA, the CDR3 is TGTGCCAGTAGTATAGATCGTCTAGCGGAACAAGAGACCCAGTACTTC. Residues: CASSIDRLAEQETQYF.

This clonotype turned up a few times. The chain combines TRBV4-1 with TRBJ2-3; D is unclear. Germline V gene sequence: CDR1 MGHRA, CDR2 YSYEKL. The CDR3 spans 15 residues. Trimming took 1 base from V and 2 from J, leaving 10 bases between them. This chain's CDR3 is CASSQAPSNTDTQYF. For the CDR3, the DNA is TGCGCCAGCAGCCAAGCCCCCAGTAACACAGATACGCAGTATTTT.

A few counts support this clonotype. The chain joins TRBV27 to TRBJ2-1; D is undetermined. The germline V and J ends were trimmed by 2 bases and 4 bases, with 6 bases remaining between them. The CDR3 contains 13 residues. Germline V lookup: CDR1 MNHEY, CDR2 SMNVEV (reference sequence). DNA of the CDR3: TGTGCCAGCAGTTTAACAGAGTACAATGAGCAGTTCTTC. Amino acid sequence: CASSLTEYNEQFF.

This clonotype showed up just a few times. The chain recombines TRBV20-1 with TRBJ2-7; 8 nucleotides agree with TRBD2. Trimming at V came to 3 bases and at J to 2 bases, leaving 6 bases not matched to a gene. This CDR3 is 14 amino acids long. Germline values: CDR1 DFQATT, CDR2 SNEGSKA (reference sequence). CDR3 nucleotides: TGCAGTGCTAGCGGCGGGAGGTACACCTACGAGCAGTACTTC. Its protein product is CSASGGRYTYEQYF.

V and J are TRBV7-8 and TRBJ2-7; 9 bases align to TRBD2. The V segment lost 1 base and the J segment 4 bases; nucleotides outside the gene matches: 11. This CDR3 comprises 17 residues. In germline, CDR1 is SGHVS, CDR2 FQNEAQ. CDR3 bases: TGTGCCAGCAGCTTAGACCGGTGGCTAGCGGGGAGGTACGAGCAGTACTTC. Its translation: CASSLDRWLAGRYEQYF.

This clonotype was recorded a few times. The chain combines TRBV18 with TRBJ2-5; no clear D. This CDR3 is 14 amino acids long. V gave up 4 bases and J gave up 7 bases, with 16 bases separating them. Germline V lookup: CDR1 KGHSH, CDR2 LQKENI. The CDR3 DNA reads TGTGCCAGCTCACGAGACGAGACACGGGCGACCCAGTACTTC. Amino acid sequence: CASSRDETRATQYF.

This clonotype has only a few counts. The chain is built from TRBV9 and TRBJ2-2; the D call may be TRBD1 or TRBD2 (5 bases each). Germline lookup yields CDR1 SGDLS and CDR2 YYNGEE. Deletions cut 3 bases from V and 0 bases from J, with 18 bases between. The CDR3 is 18 amino acids. Written as DNA, the CDR3 is TGTGCCAGCAGCGAGAGACTCCGGGGCCCTGCGAACACCGGGGAGCTGTTTTTT. Its translation: CASSERLRGPANTGELFF. Full variable domain (rest looked up from reference TRBV9 and TRBJ2-2): DSGVTQTPKHLITATGQRVTLRCSPRSGDLSVYWYQQSLDQGLQFLIQYYNGEERAKGNILERFSAQQFPDLHSELNLSSLELGDSALYFCASSERLRGPANTGELFFGEGSRLTVL.

The chain couples TRBV6-5 to TRBJ2-1; D is possibly TRBD2 (7 bases). V lost 2 bases, J lost 4 bases, and 15 bases lay in between. The germline gives CDR1 MNHEY, CDR2 SVGAGI. The CDR3 totals 16 residues. The CDR3: CASSYGGGGLYNEQFF. DNA for the CDR3: TGTGCCAGCAGTTACGGTGGCGGGGGCTTATACAATGAGCAGTTCTTC.

The chain has TRBV24-1 and TRBJ2-1; 12 nucleotides match TRBD2. The CDR3 length is 16 residues. Germline CDR1 reads KGHDR; CDR2 reads SFDVKD. With V trimmed by 4 bases and J by 4 bases, 4 bases remained unmatched. CDR3 residues: CATSEPSGRGYNEQFF. The CDR3, as DNA: TGTGCCACCAGTGAGCCTAGCGGGAGGGGATACAATGAGCAGTTCTTC.

The V gene is TRBV5-1, the J gene TRBJ1-4; no clear D. The CDR3 is made up of 19 amino acids. Per germline, CDR1 SGHRS and CDR2 YFSETQ. V lost 0 bases and J 8 bases, leaving 26 bases between the germline ends. The CDR3 loop reads CASSLEAPPPVTAREKLFF. In DNA form, the CDR3 reads TGCGCCAGCAGCTTGGAGGCGCCCCCACCCGTGACCGCACGAGAAAAACTGTTTTTT.

The chain has TRBV6-5 and TRBJ1-1; D call uncertain. CDR3 size: 11 residues. The V gene lost 8 bases and the J gene lost 2 bases, with 6 bases spanning the gap. The germline V gene encodes CDR1 MNHEY and CDR2 SVGAGI. CDR3 region: CASHRNTEAFF. The CDR3 nucleotides are TGTGCCAGCCACCGAAACACTGAAGCTTTCTTT.

The rearrangement joins TRBV4-1 to TRBJ2-2; D not resolved. CDR3 length: 15 amino acids. Germline CDR1 is MGHRA and CDR2 is YSYEKL. V dropped 1 base and J dropped 1 base, with 7 bases sitting between them. Written as DNA, the CDR3 is TGCGCCAGCAGCCAAGGACAATTGAACACCGGGGAGCTGTTTTTT. Translation gives CASSQGQLNTGELFF.

The rearrangement links TRBV3-1 to TRBJ1-2; perhaps TRBD1 as D (5 bases). The ends were cut back, 1 base at V and 5 bases at J, with 11 bases in the middle. Germline values: CDR1 LGHDT, CDR2 YNNKEL (reference sequence). This CDR3 region has 14 residues. The CDR3 DNA follows: TGTGCCAGCAGCCAAGTTGAAGGGGAGTATGGCTACACCTTC. It specifies CASSQVEGEYGYTF. The full variable domain, in which reference TRBV3-1 and TRBJ1-2 provide the parts outside the CDR3, is DTAVSQTPKYLVTQMGNDKSIKCEQNLGHDTMYWYKQDSKKFLKIMFSYNNKELIINETVPNRFSPKSPDKAHLNLHINSLELGDSAVYFCASSQVEGEYGYTFGSGTRLTVV.

The chain has TRBV4-1 and TRBJ2-1; D is unresolved. This CDR3 contains 16 residues. Looked up from germline, CDR1 is MGHRA and CDR2 is YSYEKL. V was cut by 0 bases and J by 4 bases, with 13 bases left in between. The CDR3 here is CASSQEILVTYNEQFF. CDR3 in DNA: TGCGCCAGCAGCCAAGAAATACTGGTTACATACAATGAGCAGTTCTTC.

The chain uses TRBV19 and TRBJ2-7; maybe TRBD2 (6 bases). The V end lost 8 bases, the J end lost 3 bases, and 14 bases lay between the germline ends. The CDR3 spans 13 residues. In germline, CDR1 is LNHDA, CDR2 SQIVND (reference sequence). As DNA, the CDR3 is TGTGCCAGTTCCCACGGGGACTTCTACGAGCAGTACTTC. It is translated as CASSHGDFYEQYF. Full variable domain (outside the CDR3, taken from reference TRBV19 and TRBJ2-7): DGGITQSPKYLFRKEGQNVTLSCEQNLNHDAMYWYRQDPGQGLRLIYYSQIVNDFQKGDIAEGYSVSREKKESFPLTVTSAQKNPTAFYLCASSHGDFYEQYFGPGTRLTVT.

This clonotype was seen repeatedly, ten times or more. The chain uses TRBV12-3 or TRBV12-4 and TRBJ2-7; D may be TRBD1 (6 bases). This CDR3 region has 12 residues. Trimming took off 2 bases at V and 6 bases at J, with 8 bases between the two ends. CDR3 in DNA: TGTGCCAGCAGTTTAAGGGGGTCCGAGCAGTACTTC. Protein: CASSLRGSEQYF.

This clonotype came up a few times. The chain combines TRBV7-8 with TRBJ2-3, with a tentative D call TRBD2 (6 bases). CDR3 length equals 16 residues. Per germline, CDR1 SGHVS and CDR2 FQNEAQ. V was pared by 4 bases and J by 3 bases, with 17 bases between. The DNA for the CDR3 is TGTGCCAGCAGCTATAGCGGAATAAGCGGGACAGATACGCAGTATTTT. It yields the protein CASSYSGISGTDTQYF.

The rearrangement uses TRBV7-9 and TRBJ1-2; possibly TRBD1 for D (5 bases). The CDR3 contains 16 residues. V was shortened by 4 bases and J by 3 bases, with 18 bases between the two germline ends. Germline V gives CDR1 SEHNR, CDR2 FQNEAQ (reference sequence). DNA of the CDR3: TGTGCCAGCAGCTCCTCCCTCGGGGTGGGGGACTATGGCTACACCTTC. It translates to CASSSSLGVGDYGYTF.

CDR3 sequence: CSVDDRTRGNTIYF. The CDR3 DNA reads as TGCAGCGTTGACGATAGGACGCGTGGAAACACCATATATTTT. V is TRBV29-1 and J is TRBJ1-3; D remains unclear. CDR1 SQVTM and CDR2 ANQGSEA come from the germline V gene. The CDR3 has 14 residues. V lost 3 bases to trimming and J lost 3 bases, with 12 bases between them.

The rearrangement links TRBV20-1 to TRBJ2-1, with a weak D call TRBD2 (6 bases). The V end was cut by 0 bases, the J end by 4 bases, with 19 bases between. The CDR3 is 17 amino acids. Germline V lookup: CDR1 DFQATT, CDR2 SNEGSKA (reference sequence). The DNA of the CDR3 is TGCAGTGCTAGAGATGCGGGACTCACGAACCTATACAATGAGCAGTTCTTC. Translating it yields CSARDAGLTNLYNEQFF.

This clonotype was seen more than once but under ten times. The rearrangement uses TRBV18 and TRBJ2-5; D is possibly TRBD1 (5 bases). Trimming took off 6 bases at V and 4 bases at J, with 18 bases between the two ends. Germline CDR1 and CDR2: KGHSH and LQKENI. This CDR3 is 15 amino acids long. Here the CDR3 DNA reads TGTGCCAGCTCCCCATTCCCAGGGCAGGGAGAGACCCAGTACTTC. This gives the protein CASSPFPGQGETQYF.

The rearrangement links TRBV9 to TRBJ2-7, with 11 bases fitting TRBD2. The CDR3 is 15 residues long. Trimming removed 2 bases from V and 6 bases from J; junction bases left unmatched: 7. Germline CDR1 SGDLS, CDR2 YYNGEE. CDR3 DNA: TGTGCCAGCAGCGTGGCGACTAGCGGGGTCGCCGAGCAGTACTTC. Translated: CASSVATSGVAEQYF.

This chain joins TRBV20-1 and TRBJ1-6; D possibly corresponds to TRBD1 (5 bases). The germline V and J ends were trimmed by 0 bases and 5 bases, with 11 bases remaining between them. The CDR3 covers 15 residues. Germline-derived CDR1 and CDR2 are DFQATT and SNEGSKA (reference sequence). The CDR3 bases are TGCAGTGCTAGAGATCTGGAGGGGCATAATTCACCCCTCCACTTT. Protein: CSARDLEGHNSPLHF.

The chain is built from TRBV7-6 and TRBJ2-2; no firm D call. This CDR3 comprises 16 residues. Per germline, CDR1 SGHVS and CDR2 FNYEAQ. Deletions cut 0 bases from V and 3 bases from J, with 11 bases between. The CDR3 here is CASSLAWGTYTGELFF. Written as DNA, the CDR3 is TGTGCCAGCAGCTTAGCCTGGGGAACATACACCGGGGAGCTGTTTTTT. The full variable domain, with the rest looked up from reference TRBV7-6 and TRBJ2-2, is GAGVSQSPRYKVTKRGQDVALRCDPISGHVSLYWYRQALGQGPEFLTYFNYEAQQDKSGLPNDRFSAERPEGSISTLTIQRTEQRDSAMYRCASSLAWGTYTGELFFGEGSRLTVL.

This clonotype was counted once. The V gene is TRBV28, the J gene TRBJ2-1; 10 bases match TRBD2. CDR1 and CDR2 from the germline V gene are MDHEN and SYDVKM. The V segment lost 4 bases and the J segment 8 bases; nucleotides outside the gene matches: 14. The CDR3 is 17 amino acids. CDR3 region: CASSSHSGRLILDEQFF. Written as DNA, the CDR3 is TGTGCCAGCAGTTCCCATAGCGGGAGGCTGATTTTGGATGAGCAGTTCTTC.

This clonotype appeared a few times. The rearrangement joins TRBV18 to TRBJ2-3; either TRBD1 or TRBD2 may fit D (5 bases each). Trimming took off 0 bases at V and 4 bases at J, with 17 bases between the two ends. The CDR3 has 17 residues. The germline V gene encodes CDR1 KGHSH and CDR2 LQKENI. The CDR3 DNA follows: TGTGCCAGCTCACCACCGGGGGTAGGAATCTACGCAGATACGCAGTATTTT. Its protein is CASSPPGVGIYADTQYF.

This clonotype has a handful of counts. This chain joins TRBV18 and TRBJ1-5; no clear D. In germline, CDR1 is KGHSH, CDR2 LQKENI. CDR3 length equals 12 residues. The V end lost 5 bases, the J end lost 8 bases, and 10 bases lay between the germline ends. The CDR3 protein is CASSGREKPQHF. CDR3 coding DNA: TGTGCCAGCTCAGGGCGGGAGAAGCCCCAGCATTTT.

The chain combines TRBV9 with TRBJ1-2; D gene ambiguous. There are 13 residues in the CDR3. CDR1 SGDLS and CDR2 YYNGEE come from the germline V gene. The V end lost 0 bases, the J end lost 6 bases, and 9 bases lay between the germline ends. CDR3 amino acids: CASSVGGIDGYTF. As DNA, the CDR3 is TGTGCCAGCAGCGTAGGAGGGATTGATGGCTACACCTTC.

This chain links TRBV5-1 with TRBJ2-5, with 14 bases identical to TRBD2. V shed 4 bases and J 2 bases; nucleotides not matched to a gene: 4. Germline CDR1 SGHRS, CDR2 YFSETQ. CDR3 length equals 16 residues. As DNA, the CDR3 is TGCGCCAGCAGCCCGGGACTAGCGGGAGCGCAAGAGACCCAGTACTTC. Translation gives CASSPGLAGAQETQYF.